The 19 T cell receptor beta chains given below trace back to one sample, sequenced in a study of cytomegalovirus exposure and HLA in healthy donors (dated by TCRdb to 2017 to 2019). The library was produced with the immunoSEQ multiplex PCR assay. For the multiplex PCR, a mixture combining 60 forward primers for TCR Vbeta segments and 13 reverse primers for TCR Jbeta segments was used. TCRdb retrieved this table from immuneACCESS and kept in-frame rearrangements only. Not all clones are present; in checked studies, unresolved V genes account for under half, and no reason is known for the remainder. Here the sample has about 220,000 clones; around 80% occur a single time. The ten largest clones represent around 5% of the sample. The sequencing sample was made of PBMCs. The receptors were gathered from a woman in her 40s in good health and CMV-seropositive.

The chain joins TRBV27 to TRBJ2-1; 13 bases agree with TRBD2. Germline V gene data show CDR1 as MNHEY and CDR2 as SMNVEV (reference sequence). Unmatched junction bases numbered 5, after V lost 4 bases and J lost 8 bases. There are 15 residues in the CDR3. The CDR3 reads CASSWRLAGGDEQFF. CDR3 bases: TGTGCCAGCAGTTGGCGACTAGCGGGAGGAGATGAGCAGTTCTTC.

In this sample, this clone turned up once. The chain combines TRBV11-2 with TRBJ2-5; 9 positions match TRBD2. Germline V gene data show CDR1 as SGHAT and CDR2 as FQNNGV. The V gene end was trimmed by 6 bases and the J gene end by 5 bases; junction bases not matched to a gene: 10. The length of the CDR3 is 15 residues. Here the CDR3 reads CASSYRLAARETQYF. CDR3 nucleotide sequence: TGTGCCAGCAGTTATCGACTAGCGGCCAGGGAGACCCAGTACTTC.

The chain couples TRBV7-3 to TRBJ1-4; 9 bases line up with TRBD1. V lost 5 bases, J lost 7 bases, and 2 bases stayed unmatched. CDR1 and CDR2 from the germline V gene are SGHTA and FQGTGA. This CDR3 comprises 13 residues. As DNA, the CDR3 is TGTGCCAGCAGCCCGACAGGGGGTGAAAAACTGTTTTTT. Its protein product is CASSPTGGEKLFF.

The V gene is TRBV12-5, the J gene TRBJ2-1; 11 bases are a match to TRBD2. This CDR3 region has 17 residues. Germline CDR1 LGHNT, CDR2 FRNRAP. V was pared by 4 bases and J by 6 bases, with 11 bases of the junction left unmatched. The chain's CDR3 is CASGSQTGTSGFNEQFF. The CDR3 DNA reads TGTGCTAGTGGTTCCCAAACCGGGACTAGCGGATTCAATGAGCAGTTCTTC.

As to this clone: The sample carries other DNA sequences with the same CDR3. V is TRBV5-4 and J is TRBJ2-1; the D gene is possibly TRBD1 (6 bases). V lost 0 bases, J lost 0 bases, and 10 bases lay in between. Germline V gene sequence: CDR1 SGHNT, CDR2 YYREEE (reference sequence). This CDR3 region has 16 residues. CDR3 protein: CASSLGGGSSYNEQFF. In DNA form, the CDR3 reads TGTGCCAGCAGCTTGGGAGGGGGTAGCTCCTACAATGAGCAGTTCTTC.

This clone has a single count. The chain couples TRBV19 to TRBJ2-1, with D perhaps TRBD2 (5 bases). Germline assignment: CDR1 LNHDA and CDR2 SQIVND (reference sequence). The CDR3 is 15 residues long. Trimming took off 6 bases at V and 4 bases at J, with 16 bases between the two ends. CDR3 nucleotide sequence: TGTGCCAGTAGACCCGAGGAAGGGAGTTACAATGAGCAGTTCTTC. It is translated as CASRPEEGSYNEQFF.

This clone turned up a few times. The chain links TRBV19 to TRBJ1-5; 7 nucleotides line up with TRBD1. CDR3 size: 15 residues. CDR1 and CDR2 from the germline V gene are LNHDA and SQIVND (reference sequence). With 3 bases clipped from V and 2 bases from J, the junction kept 4 bases outside the gene matches. The CDR3 protein is CASSMKGAGNQPQHF. The CDR3 DNA sequence: TGTGCCAGTAGTATGAAGGGGGCAGGCAATCAGCCCCAGCATTTT.

The chain recombines TRBV7-2 with TRBJ1-5; 7 nucleotides match TRBD1. V gave up 4 bases and J gave up 4 bases; unmatched junction bases: 4. Germline assignment: CDR1 SGHTA and CDR2 FQGNSA. The length of the CDR3 is 14 residues. CDR3 DNA: TGTGCCAGCAGCTCGACAGGGAGGAATCAGCCCCAGCATTTT. Its protein product is CASSSTGRNQPQHF.

Here the CDR3 reads CAWRAGQAVGYTF. Written as DNA, the CDR3 is TGTGCCTGGAGGGCGGGACAGGCGGTTGGCTACACCTTC. The chain employs TRBV30 and TRBJ1-2, with 8 bases identical to TRBD1. Germline CDR1 GTSNPN, CDR2 SVGIG (reference sequence). The CDR3 sequence is 13 residues long. V trimming: 3 bases; J trimming: 7 bases; junction bases outside the gene matches: 7.

The chain has TRBV19 and TRBJ1-4, with D unresolved. The V gene's germline CDR1 is LNHDA and CDR2 SQIVND (reference sequence). The CDR3 covers 11 residues. V lost 9 bases and J lost 8, with 10 bases in between. CDR3 sequence (DNA): TGTGCCAGCCGGACGGGGGAAAAACTGTTTTTT. Translated: CASRTGEKLFF.

The chain links TRBV4-3 to TRBJ2-3, with 12 bases aligning to TRBD2. Trimming took 0 bases from V and 2 from J; bases not matched to a gene: 6. Germline V gene lookup returns CDR1 LGHNA and CDR2 YSLEER. This CDR3 is built from 18 residues. CDR3 loop: CASSQETSGGLNTDTQYF. DNA of the CDR3: TGCGCCAGCAGCCAAGAAACTAGCGGGGGGTTAAACACAGATACGCAGTATTTT.

The V call is TRBV5-1, the J call TRBJ1-1; 8 positions match TRBD1. V lost 6 bases, J lost 0 bases, and 7 bases stayed unmatched. This CDR3 is built from 15 residues. The germline CDR1 and CDR2 sequences are SGHRS and YFSETQ. The CDR3 nucleotides are TGCGCCAGCACGAGGACAGGGACCATGAACACTGAAGCTTTCTTT. Encoded protein: CASTRTGTMNTEAFF. The complete variable domain, with remaining parts taken from reference TRBV5-1 and TRBJ1-1, reads KAGVTQTPRYLIKTRGQQVTLSCSPISGHRSVSWYQQTPGQGLQFLFEYFSETQRNKGNFPGRFSGRQFSNSRSEMNVSTLELGDSALYLCASTRTGTMNTEAFFGQGTRLTVV.

This clone was observed once. The chain recombines TRBV5-1 with TRBJ2-5, with D unresolved. The end of the DNA aligns better with TRBJ2-7, so the J call may be wrong. Germline CDR1 is SGHRS and CDR2 is YFSETQ. CDR3 size: 14 residues. CDR3 bases: TGCGCCAGCAGCTTGGATGGCGGCTCCTACGAGCAGTACTTC. Translation gives CASSLDGGSYEQYF.

The rearrangement uses TRBV19 and TRBJ1-6; 9 nucleotides agree with TRBD1. V trimming: 6 bases; J trimming: 2 bases; junction bases outside the gene matches: 11. CDR1 LNHDA and CDR2 SQIVND come from the germline V gene (reference sequence). CDR3 size: 18 residues. The CDR3, as DNA: TGTGCCAGTAGCAGACTCGGGACAGGGAACACCTATAATTCACCCCTCCACTTT. This sequence encodes CASSRLGTGNTYNSPLHF.

This chain uses TRBV18 with TRBJ1-2; maybe TRBD1 (6 bases). The CDR3 is 14 residues long. Trimming took 5 bases from V and 3 from J, leaving 13 bases between them. The germline gives CDR1 KGHSH, CDR2 LQKENI. In nucleotides, the CDR3 is TGTGCCAGCTCATACCCGGACAGTGACTATGGCTACACCTTC. Amino acids: CASSYPDSDYGYTF.

The genes are TRBV28 and TRBJ2-6; 7 bases agree with TRBD1. Trimming at V came to 5 bases and at J to 0 bases, leaving 10 bases not matched to a gene. The germline V gene encodes CDR1 MDHEN and CDR2 SYDVKM. The CDR3 length is 18 residues. Here the CDR3 DNA reads TGTGCCAGCAGTCCGCGGACAGGATCTAGCTCTGGGGCCAACGTCCTGACTTTC. Translated, it gives CASSPRTGSSSGANVLTF.

In this sample, this clone turned up a few times. This chain links TRBV9 with TRBJ2-1, with TRBD2 matching 16 bases. Germline loops: CDR1 SGDLS, CDR2 YYNGEE. With 0 bases clipped from V and 7 bases from J, the junction kept 10 bases outside the gene matches. This CDR3 contains 19 residues. The CDR3 nucleotides read TGTGCCAGCAGCGTAGAGGGACTAGCGGGAGGGCGTTTTGGGAATGAGCAGTTCTTC. It translates to CASSVEGLAGGRFGNEQFF.

The rearrangement uses TRBV29-1 and TRBJ1-1, with 7 bases identical to TRBD1. Per the germline V gene, CDR1 is SQVTM and CDR2 is ANQGSEA. The CDR3 length is 14 residues. With V trimmed by 4 bases and J by 13 bases, 18 bases remained unmatched. The CDR3 bases are TGCAGCGTTGTCCCACAGGGGCAAGCCGGAAAGGATTTCTTT. It encodes CSVVPQGQAGKDFF.

The chain recombines TRBV7-2 with TRBJ2-3, with 8 nucleotides matching TRBD2. CDR3 length: 14 residues. The J segment lost 4 bases and the V segment lost 7 bases, leaving 7 bases of the junction unmatched. CDR1 is SGHTA, CDR2 FQGNSA, per germline. The CDR3 sequence: CASILGGASDTQYF. In DNA, the CDR3 is TGTGCCAGCATCCTCGGGGGGGCCTCAGATACGCAGTATTTT.